This TCR beta chain was profiled in a study of siplizumab effects on memory and regulatory T cells. Points from the study as a whole: Versus approximately 29% in controls, the mappable alloreactive CD4+ clones averaged about 63% Treg-derived with siplizumab. Naive T cells looked more diverse than memory cells, and they looked like major contributors to the alloresponse. Sequences below about 10^-5 frequency were poorly captured, limiting mapping of alloreactive clones. It was not possible to assign a naive or memory phenotype to roughly 75-95% of proliferating CD4+ or CD8+ clones.

The CDR3 runs to 13 residues. Germline loops: CDR1 MNHEY, CDR2 SMNVEV (reference sequence). Germline trimming cut 5 bases from V and 6 bases from J; bases unmatched to any gene: 4. This clone was observed once. Its antigen is still unknown. Sequencing was performed with immunoSEQ multiplex PCR; in TCRdb, only in-frame clones are kept and a portion is missing. In the table there are over 100,000 clones, around 92% of which are singletons. The receptor comes from a human donor in good health. The rearrangement joins TRBV27 to TRBJ1-2, with 9 bases fitting TRBD1. The sample comprised Tregs sorted from blood. In DNA, the CDR3 is TGTGCCAGCAGTACCTACAGGGGGCATGGCTACACCTTC. Its protein is CASSTYRGHGYTF.